The 21 T cell receptor gamma chains given below trace back to one sample, sequenced in a study of gamma delta lymphoproliferative disorders and STAT genes. PBMCs from patients and controls supplied the genomic DNA for sequencing. TCRdb reprocessed the multiplex PCR reads through CATT. This table holds more than 2,500 gamma-chain clones, roughly 8.2% found once. Sequences were obtained from blood. These receptors all come from a human donor in good health.

With respect to this clone: No DNA is shown, since the ends of the CDR3 on it are uncertain; the CDR3 is the one TCRdb lists. The V segment is TRGV11, and no J call was made. TRGV11 is marked as an open reading frame, function uncertain. The CDR3 adds up to 17 amino acids, both ends counted. Here the CDR3 reads CTTVPAGLDTSDWIKTF.

This clone is medium-sized. V usage is TRGV10 and J usage is TRGJ1 or TRGJ2. Germline matching of the DNA provided the J gene here, since TCRdb leaves it blank. TRGV10 is sorted into the ORF group, with uncertain function. V lost 8 bases to trimming and J lost 0 bases; unmatched junction nucleotides: 14. The CDR3 has 16 amino acids. Here the CDR3 reads CAAWDPLFVNYYKKLF. CDR3 nucleotide sequence: TGTGCTGCGTGGGACCCGCTATTTGTGAATTATTATAAGAAACTCTTT.

This clone is medium-sized (0.01 to 0.1%) by share. The V gene is TRGV3, but the J gene lacks a call. The CDR3 sequence is 10 residues long. Per germline, CDR1 VTNTFY and CDR2 YDVSTARD (reference sequence). The CDR3 protein is CATWQDPKLF. CDR3 DNA: TGTGCCACCTGGCAGGACCCAAAACTCTTT.

By share, this clone ranks as medium-sized (0.01 to 0.1%). The V call is TRGV2, the J call TRGJ1 or TRGJ2. The J gene was missing in TCRdb and was found by matching the end of the DNA to germline. In germline, CDR1 is EGSNGY, CDR2 YDSYNSKV. The ends lost 0 bases at V and 8 bases at J; junction bases unmatched: 4. This CDR3 region has 12 residues. CDR3 bases: TGTGCCACCTGGGACGGGCGGCATAAGAAACTCTTT. Amino acid sequence: CATWDGRHKKLF.

There are many counts of this clone. This sequence is one base from a far larger clone and is likely a read error. The CDR3 protein is CALWEVTELGKKIKVF. The CDR3 bases are TGTGCCTTGTGGGAGGTGACAGAGTTGGGCAAAAAAATCAAGGTATTT. The V and J genes are TRGV9 and TRGJP. The J gene, not given by TCRdb, was assigned here from a germline match of the nucleotide sequence. The CDR3 has 16 residues. Germline CDR1 GITISATS, CDR2 ISYDGTV (reference sequence). Unmatched junction bases numbered 2, after V lost 0 bases and J lost 6 bases.

This clone qualifies as medium-sized. Because the CDR3's place on the DNA is in doubt, the DNA is left out and the CDR3 is given as listed by TCRdb. The J gene is uncalled and the V gene is TRGV11. TRGV11 belongs to the ORF category, with a function that is uncertain. The CDR3 is 17 amino acids in total, end residues counted. The chain's CDR3 is CTTVPAGLGTHYYKKLF.

This clone is judged medium-sized. This rearrangement joins TRGV8 to TRGJP1. TCRdb offers no J gene call, so here the DNA was matched to germline to obtain one. The CDR3 is made up of 12 amino acids. The germline V gene has CDR1 VENAVY and CDR2 YDSYNSRV. The trim removed 5 bases at V and 11 bases at J, leaving 8 bases unmatched. The chain's CDR3 is CATWGECWFKIF. The CDR3 coding sequence is TGTGCCACCTGGGGAGAGTGCTGGTTCAAGATATTT.

In its sample, this clone ranks as medium-sized. This chain links TRGV5 with TRGJP1. Since TCRdb gives no J gene, matching the DNA to germline was used here to assign it. Germline V gene sequence: CDR1 VINAFY, CDR2 YDVSNSKD. With 0 bases clipped from V and 4 bases from J, the junction kept 17 bases outside the gene matches. This CDR3 is 19 amino acids long. This CDR3 reads CATWDRQLPGGGTGWFKIF. The CDR3 coding sequence is TGTGCCACCTGGGACAGGCAGTTACCAGGGGGAGGCACTGGTTGGTTCAAGATATTT.

By sample fraction, this clone is medium-sized. The CDR3 DNA reads as TGTGCCTGCTGGATGCGGGGGGGTTATTATAAGAAACTCTTT. As protein: CACWMRGGYYKKLF. The chain carries TRGV11 and TRGJ1 or TRGJ2. TCRdb lists no J gene, so it was determined here by aligning the DNA to germline. TRGV11 is identified as an open reading frame with a role that is uncertain. The CDR3 spans 14 residues. Losses at the gene ends were 7 bases for V and 3 bases for J; bases not matched to a gene: 9.

This clone is deemed medium-sized. The V and J genes are TRGV9 and TRGJ1 or TRGJ2. In the absence of a J gene in TCRdb, the DNA was matched to germline to assign it here. The CDR3 has 14 residues. Per the germline V gene, CDR1 is GITISATS and CDR2 is ISYDGTV (reference sequence). V gave up 0 bases and J gave up 5 bases; unmatched junction bases: 7. The CDR3 region has the DNA TGTGCCTTGTGGGAGGTGCAAGATAATTATAAGAAACTCTTT. As protein: CALWEVQDNYKKLF.

This clone is medium-sized. The J gene is TRGJ1 or TRGJ2, the V gene TRGV8. TCRdb carries no J gene annotation; the J gene was assigned here by matching the DNA with germline. The germline CDR1 and CDR2 sequences are VENAVY and YDSYNSRV. The CDR3 runs to 11 residues. The trim removed 3 bases at V and 9 bases at J, leaving 5 bases unmatched. Here the CDR3 reads CATWDYGKKLF. The CDR3 DNA is TGTGCCACCTGGGATTATGGTAAGAAACTCTTT.

This clone is judged medium-sized. The J gene is TRGJ1 or TRGJ2, the V gene TRGV9. The J gene is absent in TCRdb and was assigned here via DNA matching to germline. The CDR3 runs to 12 residues. Germline lookup yields CDR1 GITISATS and CDR2 ISYDGTV (reference sequence). Germline trimming cut 0 bases from V and 8 bases from J; bases unmatched to any gene: 4. The CDR3 coding sequence is TGTGCCTTGTGGGAGGTGGATAATAAGAAACTCTTT. Protein product: CALWEVDNKKLF.

This clone is medium-sized in the sample. The DNA of the CDR3 is TGTGCCACCTGGGGTTCAGGTTCTAATTATTATAAGAAACTCTTT. Protein: CATWGSGSNYYKKLF. The gene calls are TRGV4 and TRGJ1 or TRGJ2. TCRdb offers no J gene call, so here the DNA was matched to germline to obtain one. Germline trimming cut 5 bases from V and 1 base from J; bases unmatched to any gene: 11. This CDR3 has 15 amino acids. The germline V gene encodes CDR1 EGSTGY and CDR2 YDSYTSSV.

This clone is medium-sized by share. The sample carries other DNA sequences with the same CDR3. The J gene is TRGJP2, the V gene TRGV8. Assignment of the J gene here rests on matching the DNA to germline, because TCRdb gives none. There are 15 residues in the CDR3. Germline trimming cut 4 bases from V and 0 bases from J; bases unmatched to any gene: 5. Germline V gene sequence: CDR1 VENAVY, CDR2 YDSYNSRV. The chain's CDR3 is CATWDTHSSDWIKTF. The CDR3 region has the DNA TGTGCCACCTGGGACACCCATAGTAGTGATTGGATCAAGACGTTT.

In this sample, this clone turned up a few times. DNA and listed protein disagree at residue 6, so the protein shown here was translated from the DNA. Distinct nucleotide sequences in the sample also encode this CDR3. This rearrangement joins TRGV4 to TRGJ1 or TRGJ2. Assignment of the J gene here rests on matching the DNA to germline, because TCRdb gives none. Germline V gene data show CDR1 as EGSTGY and CDR2 as YDSYTSSV. The CDR3 contains 12 residues. J lost 7 bases, V lost 1 base, and 4 bases had no gene match. CDR3 sequence (DNA): TGTGCCACCTGGGATGGAGGCTATAAGAAACTCTTT. Translating gives CATWDGGYKKLF.

This clone is classed as medium-sized (0.01 to 0.1%). The J gene is TRGJP1, the V gene TRGV2. Assignment of the J gene here rests on matching the DNA to germline, because TCRdb gives none. The J segment lost 4 bases and the V segment lost 2 bases, leaving 1 base of the junction unmatched. The length of the CDR3 is 13 residues. Germline CDR1 EGSNGY, CDR2 YDSYNSKV. Here the CDR3 reads CATWDDTGWFKIF. The CDR3 DNA reads as TGTGCCACCTGGGACGACACTGGTTGGTTCAAGATATTT.

The chain employs TRGV3 and TRGJ1 or TRGJ2. Germline matching of the DNA provided the J gene here, since TCRdb leaves it blank. CDR3 length: 12 residues. J lost 9 bases, V lost 3 bases, and 8 bases had no gene match. Germline-derived CDR1 and CDR2 are VTNTFY and YDVSTARD (reference sequence). The CDR3 bases are TGTGCCACCTGGGACTTGTGGACTAAGAAACTCTTT. Protein sequence: CATWDLWTKKLF.

In its sample, this clone is medium-sized (0.01 to 0.1%). Other DNA sequences in the same sample also yield this CDR3. This sequence joins TRGV4 and TRGJ1 or TRGJ2. TCRdb gives no J gene; it was assigned here by matching the DNA to germline. The germline CDR1 and CDR2 sequences are EGSTGY and YDSYTSSV. The CDR3 consists of 14 residues. Trimming removed 0 bases from V and 0 bases from J; junction bases left unmatched: 2. The CDR3 bases are TGTGCCACCTGGGATGGGACGAATTATTATAAGAAACTCTTT. Its translation: CATWDGTNYYKKLF.

This clone ranks as medium-sized. V gene TRGV2 combines with J gene TRGJ1 or TRGJ2. TCRdb is silent on the J gene; assignment here came from matching the DNA to germline. V shed 2 bases, J shed 4 bases, and the junction held 14 bases outside the gene matches. Germline CDR1 and CDR2: EGSNGY and YDSYNSKV. This CDR3 is built from 16 residues. CDR3 nucleotide sequence: TGTGCCACCTGGGACGCCACCGGAGGGAGATATTATAAGAAACTCTTT. This encodes CATWDATGGRYYKKLF.

This clone rates as medium-sized. The chain uses TRGV3 and TRGJ1 or TRGJ2. The J gene was not available in TCRdb and was assigned here by matching the DNA to germline segments. Trimming at V came to 2 bases and at J to 3 bases, leaving 4 bases not matched to a gene. The length of the CDR3 is 13 residues. The germline gives CDR1 VTNTFY, CDR2 YDVSTARD (reference sequence). This CDR3 is CATWDTPYYKKLF. The CDR3, as DNA: TGTGCCACCTGGGACACCCCTTATTATAAGAAACTCTTT.

Regarding this clone: A read error may account for a junction end that differs from germline. The chain employs TRGV3 and TRGJP1. The J gene, left out of TCRdb, was set here by checking the DNA against germline. CDR1 and CDR2 (germline): VTNTFY, YDVSTARD (reference sequence). The CDR3 runs 13 residues. The CDR3 reads CARMYTTSWFKIF. The CDR3 DNA is TGTGCCAGAATGTATACCACTAGTTGGTTCAAGATATTT.